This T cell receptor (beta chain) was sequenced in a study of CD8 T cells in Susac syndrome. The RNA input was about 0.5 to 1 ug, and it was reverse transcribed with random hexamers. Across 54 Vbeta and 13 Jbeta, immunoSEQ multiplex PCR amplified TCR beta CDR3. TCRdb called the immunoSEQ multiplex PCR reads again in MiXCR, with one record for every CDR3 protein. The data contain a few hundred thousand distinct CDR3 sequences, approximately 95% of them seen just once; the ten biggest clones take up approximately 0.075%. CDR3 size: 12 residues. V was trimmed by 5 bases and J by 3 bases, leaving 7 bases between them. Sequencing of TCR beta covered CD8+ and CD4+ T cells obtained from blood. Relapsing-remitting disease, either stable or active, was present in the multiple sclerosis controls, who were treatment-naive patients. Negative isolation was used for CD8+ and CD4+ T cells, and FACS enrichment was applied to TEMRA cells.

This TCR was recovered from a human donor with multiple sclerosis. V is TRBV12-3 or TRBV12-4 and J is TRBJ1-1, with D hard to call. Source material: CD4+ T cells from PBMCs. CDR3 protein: CASSLPHTEAFF. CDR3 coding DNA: TGTGCCAGCAGTCTCCCACACACTGAAGCTTTCTTT.